Sequencing of this T cell receptor (beta chain) was carried out in a study of blood T cell repertoires in COVID-19. The germline V gene encodes CDR1 LNHNV and CDR2 YYDKDF (reference sequence). J was trimmed by 8 bases and V by 4 bases; bases with no gene match: 9. The CDR3 sequence is 15 residues long. Assay: immunoSEQ multiplex PCR; the TCRdb copy retains only in-frame clones and omits some. This repertoire shows fewer than 75,000 clones, roughly three quarters found once; its top ten account for approximately 3%. The specimen sequenced was peripheral blood. The chain has TRBV15 and TRBJ1-4; TRBD1 agrees at 8 bases. This clonotype originated in a man in his 60s with acute or convalescent COVID-19. The CDR3 spells CATSIPGTGGEKLFF. CDR3 DNA: TGTGCCACCAGCATACCTGGGACAGGCGGCGAAAAACTGTTTTTT.